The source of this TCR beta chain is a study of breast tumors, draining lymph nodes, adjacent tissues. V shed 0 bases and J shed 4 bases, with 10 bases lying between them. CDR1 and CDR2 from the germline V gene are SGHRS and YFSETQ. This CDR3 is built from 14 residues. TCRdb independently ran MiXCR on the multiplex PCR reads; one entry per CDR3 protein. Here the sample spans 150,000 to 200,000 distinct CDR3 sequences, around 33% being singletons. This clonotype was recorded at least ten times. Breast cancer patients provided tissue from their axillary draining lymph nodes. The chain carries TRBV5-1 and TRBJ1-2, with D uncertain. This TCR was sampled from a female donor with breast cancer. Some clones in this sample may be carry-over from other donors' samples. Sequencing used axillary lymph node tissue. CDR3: CASSLGRRGYGYTF. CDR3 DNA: TGCGCCAGCAGCTTGGGGCGTCGAGGCTATGGCTACACCTTC.